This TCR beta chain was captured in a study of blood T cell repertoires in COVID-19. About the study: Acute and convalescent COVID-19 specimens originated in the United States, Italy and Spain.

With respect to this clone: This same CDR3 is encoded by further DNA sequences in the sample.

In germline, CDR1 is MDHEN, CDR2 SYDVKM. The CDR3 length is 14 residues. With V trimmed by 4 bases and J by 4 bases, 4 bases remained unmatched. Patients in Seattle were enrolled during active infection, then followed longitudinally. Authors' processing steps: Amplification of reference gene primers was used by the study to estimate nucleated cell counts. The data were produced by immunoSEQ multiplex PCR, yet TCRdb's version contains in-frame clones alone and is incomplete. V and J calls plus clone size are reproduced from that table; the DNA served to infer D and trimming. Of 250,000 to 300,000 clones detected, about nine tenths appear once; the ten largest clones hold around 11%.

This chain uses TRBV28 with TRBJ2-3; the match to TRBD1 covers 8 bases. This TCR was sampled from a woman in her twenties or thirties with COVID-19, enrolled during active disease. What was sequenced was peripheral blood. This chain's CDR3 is CASSSGGSADTQYF. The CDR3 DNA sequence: TGTGCCAGCAGTTCAGGGGGCAGCGCAGATACGCAGTATTTT.